The rows below give T cell receptor beta chains drawn from one sample of a study of cytomegalovirus exposure and HLA in healthy donors. Clones were read by immunoSEQ multiplex PCR, and TCRdb kept only the in-frame ones, dropping some. This sample has about 120,000 clones, with approximately 81% found just once. The sequenced material came from PBMCs. The receptor source for this set is a man younger than 40 in good health and CMV-seropositive. The CDR3 runs from the conserved cysteine through the conserved F or W. A D gene is named only where the DNA matches it firmly. Clone size is not always given. Where it is, it says once, few, many or a class for expanded clones.

TRBJ2-1 | TRBD2 | TRBV4-1 | . | CASRLAGTSYNEQFF | TGCGCCAGCAGGCTAGCGGGAACCTCCTACAATGAGCAGTTCTTC
TRBJ1-5 | TRBD1 | TRBV4-1 | . | CASSQEGTGGRQHF | TGCGCCAGCAGCCAAGAGGGGACAGGGGGTCGCCAGCATTTT
TRBJ2-2 | . | TRBV11-2 | . | CASSLMASNTGELFF | TGTGCCAGCAGCTTAATGGCCAGTAACACCGGGGAGCTGTTTTTT
TRBJ2-3 | . | TRBV7-6 | . | CASSLAPRADTQYF | TGTGCCAGCAGCTTAGCGCCCAGGGCAGATACGCAGTATTTT
TRBJ1-2 | TRBD1 | TRBV5-6 | . | CASSPTGAANYGYTF | TGTGCCAGCAGCCCCACAGGGGCAGCCAACTATGGCTACACCTTC
TRBJ2-7 | . | TRBV6-1 | few | CASSEAGRGYEQYF | TGTGCCAGCAGTGAAGCGGGAAGGGGCTACGAGCAGTACTTC
TRBJ2-3 | TRBD2 | TRBV11-2 | . | CASNWGGGTDTQYF | TGTGCCAGCAACTGGGGGGGAGGCACAGATACGCAGTATTTT
TRBJ2-7 | TRBD1 | TRBV7-2 | . | CASSLVWGQGAVHEQYF | TGTGCCAGCAGCTTAGTGTGGGGACAGGGGGCGGTCCACGAGCAGTACTTC
TRBJ1-2 | . | TRBV9 | . | CASSVATERDGYTF | TGTGCCAGCAGCGTAGCTACGGAGAGAGATGGCTACACCTTC
TRBJ1-5 | TRBD1 | TRBV19 | . | CASSIGDRVNQPQHF | TGTGCCAGTAGTATAGGGGACAGGGTGAATCAGCCCCAGCATTTT
TRBJ2-3 | . | TRBV28 | once | CASSYTLRGTQYF | TGTGCCAGCAGCTATACTCTTCGAGGTACGCAGTATTTT
TRBJ2-2 | . | TRBV7-3 | . | CASTLSGPGTGELFF | TGTGCCAGCACCCTAAGCGGCCCGGGAACCGGGGAGCTGTTTTTT
TRBJ1-2 | . | TRBV19 | . | CASRKGVLYGYTF | TGTGCCAGTAGGAAGGGGGTGCTGTATGGCTACACCTTC
TRBJ2-3 | TRBD1 | TRBV13 | . | CASMAGGKNTRYF | TGTGCCAGCATGGCAGGGGGTAAGAATACGCGGTATTTT
TRBJ2-7 | . | TRBV9 | . | CASSPAGSYEQYF | TGTGCCAGCAGCCCCGCGGGGTCCTACGAGCAGTACTTC
TRBJ1-4 | TRBD1 | TRBV4-3 | . | CASSQSGTGEEKLFF | TGCGCCAGCAGCCAATCCGGGACAGGCGAAGAAAAACTGTTTTTT
TRBJ2-1 | TRBD2 | TRBV28 | . | CASSGLAGELYNEQFF | TGTGCCAGCAGTGGACTAGCGGGAGAACTATACAATGAGCAGTTCTTC
TRBJ2-7 | TRBD1 | TRBV2 | . | CASIEGQGYEQYF | TGTGCCAGCATAGAGGGACAGGGGTACGAGCAGTACTTC
TRBJ1-2 | . | TRBV2 | . | CASSASPWASYGYTF | TGTGCCAGCAGTGCCTCACCATGGGCTTCCTATGGCTACACCTTC
TRBJ1-2 | TRBD1 | TRBV6-5 | once | CASSSRRDRGLYGYTF | TGTGCCAGCAGTTCACGCCGGGACAGGGGATTATATGGCTACACCTTC
TRBJ1-2 | . | TRBV18 | . | CASSPESTYYGYTF | TGTGCCAGCTCACCAGAGAGCACTTACTATGGCTACACCTTC
TRBJ1-1 | . | TRBV30 | . | CAFGATRQVNTEAFF | TGTGCGTTTGGGGCGACTAGGCAGGTTAACACTGAAGCTTTCTTT
TRBJ2-3 | TRBD2 | TRBV2 | . | CASSASGGRTDTQYF | TGTGCCAGCAGCGCTAGCGGGGGGCGCACAGATACGCAGTATTTT
TRBJ2-7 | TRBD2 | TRBV9 | . | CASSASGGLYEQYF | TGTGCCAGCAGTGCTAGCGGGGGACTCTACGAGCAGTACTTC
TRBJ2-5 | TRBD1 | TRBV7-2 | . | CASSPGTGLETQYF | TGTGCCAGCAGCCCCGGGACAGGGTTAGAGACCCAGTACTTC
TRBJ1-5 | TRBD1 | TRBV4-1 | . | CASSPQQGISNQPQHF | TGCGCCAGCAGCCCCCAACAGGGGATTAGCAATCAGCCCCAGCATTTT
TRBJ2-1 | TRBD2 | TRBV7-2 | . | CASSLAVGGAYNEQFF | TGTGCCAGCAGCTTAGCTGTCGGGGGGGCTTACAATGAGCAGTTCTTC
TRBJ2-7 | TRBD1 | TRBV11-3 | . | CASSLASGTGRYEQYF | TGTGCCAGCAGCTTAGCCTCCGGGACAGGTCGCTACGAGCAGTACTTC
TRBJ1-2 | . | TRBV11-3 | . | CASSPEGQRYGYTF | TGTGCCAGCAGCCCCGAAGGACAGCGCTATGGCTACACCTTC
TRBJ1-2 | TRBD1 | TRBV7-9 | . | CASSFWDRGNSGYTF | TGTGCCAGCAGCTTTTGGGACAGGGGGAATAGTGGCTACACCTTC
TRBJ2-2 | . | TRBV9 | . | CASKETVNTGELFF | TGTGCCAGCAAAGAGACAGTGAACACCGGGGAGCTGTTTTTT
TRBJ2-3 | . | TRBV11-3 | . | CASSGGTDTQYF | TGTGCCAGCAGCGGAGGGACAGATACGCAGTATTTT
TRBJ2-5 | . | TRBV15 | . | CATSRDLVTPRDQYF | TGTGCCACCAGCAGAGATCTGGTTACCCCTAGAGACCAGTACTTC
TRBJ1-2 | TRBD1 | TRBV2 | . | CASSNRGRRSGYTF | TGTGCCAGCAGTAACAGGGGGCGTAGAAGTGGCTACACCTTC
TRBJ1-1 | . | TRBV27 | . | CASSPSGGDTNTEAFF | TGTGCCAGCAGTCCCTCGGGGGGTGATACGAACACTGAAGCTTTCTTT
TRBJ1-2 | TRBD1 | TRBV9 | . | CASRGFRTGTPYGYTF | TGTGCCAGCAGGGGATTTAGGACAGGGACCCCTTATGGCTACACCTTC
TRBJ1-5 | TRBD1 | TRBV5-5 | . | CASSRDRVLRQPQHF | TGTGCCAGCAGCCGGGACAGAGTTTTACGTCAGCCCCAGCATTTT
TRBJ1-2 | . | TRBV10-1 | . | CASSESGGYGYTF | TGCGCCAGCAGTGAGTCGGGAGGTTATGGCTACACCTTC
TRBJ1-2 | . | TRBV13 | . | CASSLGFGENPPDYGYTF | TGTGCCAGCAGCTTAGGCTTCGGAGAAAATCCCCCAGACTATGGCTACACCTTC